Presented here are 22 T cell receptor beta chains from one specimen sequenced in a study of T cell changes during pregnancy in multiple sclerosis. This table comes from immunoSEQ multiplex PCR, and its TCRdb copy is limited to in-frame clones, with some not included. The table has roughly 35,000 clones, less than 95% seen once. This sample comprised CD8+ T cells from peripheral blood mononuclear cells, obtained before pregnancy. The receptors stem from a female donor with multiple sclerosis, enrolled in a pregnancy study.

CDR3 protein: CASSYPGQGTYEQYF. The CDR3 DNA reads as TGTGCCAGCAGTTACCCCGGACAGGGGACCTACGAGCAGTACTTC. The chain carries TRBV6-5 and TRBJ2-7, with 9 bases fitting TRBD1. This CDR3 region has 15 residues. Per germline, CDR1 MNHEY and CDR2 SVGAGI. V gave up 2 bases and J gave up 2 bases; unmatched junction bases: 4.

The rearrangement uses TRBV14 and TRBJ2-1, with TRBD2 as a possible D gene (6 bases). Between the trimmed V and J ends, which lost 6 bases and 2 bases, there was a span of 17 bases. Germline V CDR1 and CDR2: SGHDN, FVKESK. The CDR3 sequence is 16 residues long. The CDR3 DNA is TGTGCCAGCAGGGGGGGACCGCTTGGAGCCTACAATGAGCAGTTCTTC. It encodes CASRGGPLGAYNEQFF. The full variable domain, its missing parts supplied by reference TRBV14 and TRBJ2-1, is EAGVTQFPSHSVIEKGQTVTLRCDPISGHDNLYWYRRVMGKEIKFLLHFVKESKQDESGMPNNRFLAERTGGTYSTLKVQPAELEDSGVYFCASRGGPLGAYNEQFFGPGTRLTVL.

V and J are TRBV9 and TRBJ2-1, with 13 nucleotides matching TRBD2. CDR1 is SGDLS and CDR2 is YYNGEE in the germline V gene. V shed 7 bases and J 8 bases; nucleotides not matched to a gene: 6. The CDR3 extends over 14 amino acids. CDR3 sequence: CASQPGLAGYEQFF. The CDR3 coding sequence is TGTGCCAGCCAACCGGGACTAGCGGGATATGAGCAGTTCTTC.

The chain joins TRBV6-1 to TRBJ1-2; possible D gene TRBD1, 6 bases. Trimming removed 0 bases from V and 2 bases from J, with 13 bases in between. Germline CDR1 is MNHNS and CDR2 is SASEGT. The CDR3 contains 16 residues. This CDR3 reads CASSEAPGTPNYGYTF. In DNA form, the CDR3 reads TGTGCCAGCAGTGAAGCTCCCGGGACACCAAACTATGGCTACACCTTC.

The sample holds one count of this clone. V usage is TRBV4-1 and J usage is TRBJ1-3; D uncertain. Between the trimmed V and J ends, which lost 3 bases and 0 bases, there was a span of 12 bases. Looked up from germline, CDR1 is MGHRA and CDR2 is YSYEKL. The length of the CDR3 is 16 residues. CDR3 nucleotide sequence: TGCGCCAGCAGCCAGTCGTCGGACTACTCTGGAAACACCATATATTTT. It specifies CASSQSSDYSGNTIYF.

This chain connects TRBV10-1 to TRBJ2-7; 7 bases agree with TRBD1. Germline assignment: CDR1 WNHNN and CDR2 SYGVQD (reference sequence). The CDR3 loop spans 14 amino acids. V was pared by 3 bases and J by 4 bases, with 6 bases of the junction left unmatched. Here the CDR3 DNA reads TGCGCCAGCAGTGAACAGGGACAGACATACGAGCAGTACTTC. Translated: CASSEQGQTYEQYF.

This sequence joins TRBV5-1 and TRBJ2-3; 9 bases map to TRBD1. The V segment lost 3 bases and the J segment 4 bases; nucleotides outside the gene matches: 6. CDR1 and CDR2 (germline): SGHRS, YFSETQ. CDR3 length: 15 residues. CDR3: CASSSGTGLADTQYF. The CDR3 DNA sequence: TGCGCCAGCAGCTCCGGGACAGGGTTAGCAGATACGCAGTATTTT.

V and J are TRBV10-1 and TRBJ1-4, with TRBD1 identical over 8 bases. V lost 6 bases and J lost 5; bases outside the gene matches: 8. The germline V gene has CDR1 WNHNN and CDR2 SYGVQD (reference sequence). The CDR3 extends over 15 amino acids. The CDR3 coding sequence is TGCGCCAGCAGGCAGGGACAGGACGTAAATGAAAAACTGTTTTTT. Translation: CASRQGQDVNEKLFF.

This clone was found once. In nucleotides, the CDR3 is TGTGCCAGCAGCCCATTCGGGGGTCCCGAGCAGTACTTC. Translated, it gives CASSPFGGPEQYF. The rearrangement joins TRBV27 to TRBJ2-7; perhaps TRBD2 as D (6 bases). CDR3 length: 13 residues. Germline V gene sequence: CDR1 MNHEY, CDR2 SMNVEV (reference sequence). V lost 6 bases, J lost 6 bases, and 15 bases lay in between.

J is TRBJ1-1 and V is TRBV11-2; 7 positions match TRBD1. The germline CDR1 and CDR2 sequences are SGHAT and FQNNGV. The CDR3 is made up of 15 amino acids. Trimming removed 5 bases from V and 3 bases from J; junction bases left unmatched: 9. The DNA of the CDR3 is TGTGCCAGCAGCCATAATCCGGGGACAGACACTGAAGCTTTCTTT. Its protein is CASSHNPGTDTEAFF.

The rearrangement links TRBV21-1 to TRBJ2-7; TRBD2, the table's D call, lacks a check against the DNA. TRBV21-1 is described as a pseudogene. This CDR3 contains 10 residues. CDR3 coding DNA: TGTGCCAGCAGCGAGGTCAGGCGGGCCTTC. Translation gives CASSEVRRAF.

V and J are TRBV11-2 and TRBJ2-5; 7 bases map to TRBD1. V lost 1 base and J lost 4; bases outside the gene matches: 12. Per germline, CDR1 SGHAT and CDR2 FQNNGV. The CDR3 spans 17 residues. The CDR3 nucleotides read TGTGCCAGCAGCTTAGTAGGGGGCAGGGTCATCACAGAGACCCAGTACTTC. This sequence encodes CASSLVGGRVITETQYF.

The chain has TRBV19 and TRBJ1-1; the D gene is possibly TRBD1 (6 bases). This CDR3 spans 13 amino acids. CDR1 is LNHDA, CDR2 SQIVND, per germline (reference sequence). Deletions cut 5 bases from V and 4 bases from J, with 11 bases between. The CDR3: CASSSGEGTEAFF. As DNA, the CDR3 is TGTGCCAGTAGTTCAGGGGAGGGCACTGAAGCTTTCTTT.

This chain connects TRBV4-1 to TRBJ2-5; 12 bases align to TRBD2. The CDR3 loop spans 17 amino acids. V lost 6 bases and J lost 5; bases outside the gene matches: 13. CDR1 is MGHRA, CDR2 YSYEKL, per germline. The CDR3: CASRARRLAGERETQYF. The CDR3 DNA is TGCGCCAGCAGAGCCAGACGACTAGCGGGAGAGAGGGAGACCCAGTACTTC.

The rearrangement uses TRBV7-2 and TRBJ2-3, with 8 bases matching TRBD2. Germline V gene sequence: CDR1 SGHTA, CDR2 FQGNSA. This CDR3 comprises 14 residues. The V gene end was trimmed by 5 bases and the J gene end by 3 bases; junction bases not matched to a gene: 4. DNA of the CDR3: TGTGCCAGCAGCATCGGACTAGCAACAGATACGCAGTATTTT. Translation gives CASSIGLATDTQYF.

The rearrangement uses TRBV2 and TRBJ1-5; no firm D call. The length of the CDR3 is 13 residues. In germline, CDR1 is SNHLY, CDR2 FYNNEI. Trimming took 4 bases from V and 9 from J, leaving 13 bases between them. CDR3 sequence reads: CASSARRVRPQHF. The CDR3 DNA reads TGTGCCAGCAGTGCTCGGAGGGTTCGGCCCCAGCATTTT.

The chain links TRBV19 to TRBJ1-1; possible D gene TRBD1, 6 bases. Germline lookup yields CDR1 LNHDA and CDR2 SQIVND (reference sequence). The CDR3 extends over 16 amino acids. Trimming removed 4 bases at V and 5 bases at J, with 20 bases between. The CDR3 is CASSRTDQGYRTEAFF. The CDR3 region has the DNA TGTGCCAGTAGTAGAACAGATCAGGGGTACCGGACTGAAGCTTTCTTT.

The chain recombines TRBV19 with TRBJ1-4; 9 bases line up with TRBD1. In germline, CDR1 is LNHDA, CDR2 SQIVND (reference sequence). V lost 4 bases to trimming and J lost 0 bases; unmatched junction nucleotides: 15. There are 20 residues in the CDR3. CDR3 amino acids: CASSTTTGTGQFATNEKLFF. The CDR3 DNA reads as TGTGCCAGTAGTACCACCACCGGGACAGGGCAATTTGCAACTAATGAAAAACTGTTTTTT. The full variable domain, in which reference TRBV19 and TRBJ1-4 provide the parts outside the CDR3, is DGGITQSPKYLFRKEGQNVTLSCEQNLNHDAMYWYRQDPGQGLRLIYYSQIVNDFQKGDIAEGYSVSREKKESFPLTVTSAQKNPTAFYLCASSTTTGTGQFATNEKLFFGSGTQLSVL.

This CDR3 is CSVEDYQDILGETQYF. The CDR3 coding sequence is TGCAGCGTTGAAGATTATCAGGACATCCTTGGGGAGACCCAGTACTTC. The chain couples TRBV29-1 to TRBJ2-5, with D possibly being TRBD1 (5 bases). The germline V gene encodes CDR1 SQVTM and CDR2 ANQGSEA. V was trimmed by 0 bases and J by 5 bases, leaving 19 bases between them. This CDR3 region has 16 residues.

This rearrangement joins TRBV7-9 to TRBJ2-7; possible D gene TRBD2, 6 bases. Trimming removed 5 bases from V and 2 bases from J, with 16 bases in between. Germline CDR1 reads SEHNR; CDR2 reads FQNEAQ (reference sequence). CDR3 length equals 15 residues. The CDR3 DNA reads as TGTGCCAGCAGCCCAGTGGGGGGTTTCCCCTACGAGCAGTACTTC. As protein: CASSPVGGFPYEQYF.

This clone was counted between two and nine times. The rearrangement joins TRBV30 to TRBJ1-5; D not certain. CDR1 and CDR2 from the germline V gene are GTSNPN and SVGIG (reference sequence). The CDR3 is made up of 14 amino acids. Trimming removed 4 bases at V and 0 bases at J, with 10 bases between. The CDR3 region is CAWTGLDSNQPQHF. In nucleotides, the CDR3 is TGTGCCTGGACCGGACTTGATAGCAATCAGCCCCAGCATTTT.

The chain combines TRBV11-2 with TRBJ2-7; TRBD2 is a possible D gene (6 bases). Trimming cost V 5 bases and J 5 bases, with 19 bases left between them. The CDR3 runs to 15 residues. Germline V gene sequence: CDR1 SGHAT, CDR2 FQNNGV. The CDR3 region is CASSVLLAYIDEQYF. The DNA of the CDR3 is TGTGCCAGCAGCGTCCTTCTAGCGTACATCGACGAGCAGTACTTC.